This T cell receptor beta chain comes out of a study of sequential checkpoint blockade in melanoma. Study at large: Arm A got nivolumab then ipilimumab; arm B the reverse, 1:1. Both treatment sequences were followed by maintenance nivolumab.

Deletions cut 6 bases from V and 5 bases from J, with 16 bases between. Per germline, CDR1 MDHEN and CDR2 SYDVKM. This CDR3 is 14 amino acids long. Specified treatment: randomized to nivolumab then ipilimumab (arm A) or the reverse (arm B). Patients had received no earlier DNA-damaging chemotherapy. Sorted cells were live CD3+CD8+, lacking CD19 and CD56, from PBMCs. Profiling relied on immunoSEQ multiplex PCR, and the TCRdb table lists in-frame clones only, not all of them. The repertoire includes about 30,000 clones, 85% to 90% of them detected once, and 12% to 15% sits in the top ten. This sequence joins TRBV28 and TRBJ1-1, with D possibly matching TRBD1 (5 bases). Sequenced material: CD8+ T cells sorted from blood (inferred from file names), taken from a patient given nivolumab and ipilimumab in sequence. The sequence was obtained from a human donor with melanoma. CDR3 protein: CASREQVRGTEAFF. The DNA of the CDR3 is TGTGCCAGCAGGGAACAGGTGAGAGGTACTGAAGCTTTCTTT.